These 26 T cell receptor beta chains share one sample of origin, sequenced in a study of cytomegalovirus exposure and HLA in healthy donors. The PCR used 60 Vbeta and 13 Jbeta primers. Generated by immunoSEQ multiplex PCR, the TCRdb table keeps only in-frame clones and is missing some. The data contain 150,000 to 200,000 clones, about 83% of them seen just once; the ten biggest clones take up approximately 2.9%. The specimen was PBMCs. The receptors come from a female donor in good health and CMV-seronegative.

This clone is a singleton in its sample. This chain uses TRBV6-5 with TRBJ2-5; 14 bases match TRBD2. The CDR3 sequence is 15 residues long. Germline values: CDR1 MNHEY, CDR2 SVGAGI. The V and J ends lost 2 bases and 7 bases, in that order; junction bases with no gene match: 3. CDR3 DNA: TGTGCCAGCAGTTACCTTGGACTAGCGGGGGGGACCCAGTACTTC. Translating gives CASSYLGLAGGTQYF.

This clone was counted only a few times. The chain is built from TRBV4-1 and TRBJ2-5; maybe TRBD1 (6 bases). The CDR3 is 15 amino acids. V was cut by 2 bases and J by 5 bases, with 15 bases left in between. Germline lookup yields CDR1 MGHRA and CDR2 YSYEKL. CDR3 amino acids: CASSQTSTGTETQYF. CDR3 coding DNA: TGCGCCAGCAGCCAAACGAGCACAGGGACGGAGACCCAGTACTTC.

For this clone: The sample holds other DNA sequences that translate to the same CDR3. The DNA of the CDR3 is TGTGCCAGCAGTTTAGGAGGTTACGAGCAGTACTTC. It translates to CASSLGGYEQYF. The rearrangement uses TRBV27 and TRBJ2-7; possibly TRBD2 for D (5 bases). Per germline, CDR1 MNHEY and CDR2 SMNVEV (reference sequence). The CDR3 runs 12 residues. Trimming left V 2 bases short and J 4 bases short, with 6 bases between.

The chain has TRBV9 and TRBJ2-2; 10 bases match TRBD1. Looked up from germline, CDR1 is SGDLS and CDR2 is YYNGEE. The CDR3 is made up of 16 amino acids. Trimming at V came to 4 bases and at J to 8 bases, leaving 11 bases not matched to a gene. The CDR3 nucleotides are TGTGCCAGCAGCCCGAGACAGGGGGCGCCTCTTGGGGAGCTGTTTTTT. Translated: CASSPRQGAPLGELFF.

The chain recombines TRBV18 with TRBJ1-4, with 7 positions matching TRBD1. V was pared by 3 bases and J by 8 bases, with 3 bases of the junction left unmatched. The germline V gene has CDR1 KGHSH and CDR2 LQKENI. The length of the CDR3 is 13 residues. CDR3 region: CASSPSGGEKLFF. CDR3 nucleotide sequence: TGTGCCAGCTCACCCTCAGGGGGGGAAAAACTGTTTTTT. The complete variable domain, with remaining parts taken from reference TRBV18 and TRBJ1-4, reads NAGVMQNPRHLVRRRGQEARLRCSPMKGHSHVYWYRQLPEEGLKFMVYLQKENIIDESGMPKERFSAEFPKEGPSILRIQQVVRGDSAAYFCASSPSGGEKLFFGSGTQLSVL.

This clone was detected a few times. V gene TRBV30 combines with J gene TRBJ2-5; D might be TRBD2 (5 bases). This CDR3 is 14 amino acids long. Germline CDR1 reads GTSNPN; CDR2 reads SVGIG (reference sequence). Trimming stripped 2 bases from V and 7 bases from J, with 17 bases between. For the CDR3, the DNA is TGTGCCTGGAGTACCCGGGATAGATCAGGGACCCAGTACTTC. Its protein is CAWSTRDRSGTQYF.

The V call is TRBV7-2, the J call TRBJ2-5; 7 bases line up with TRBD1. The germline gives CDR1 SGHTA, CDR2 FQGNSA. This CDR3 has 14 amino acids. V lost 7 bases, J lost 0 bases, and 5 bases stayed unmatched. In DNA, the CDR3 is TGTGCCAGCACAAGGGGGCAGAACCAAGAGACCCAGTACTTC. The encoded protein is CASTRGQNQETQYF.

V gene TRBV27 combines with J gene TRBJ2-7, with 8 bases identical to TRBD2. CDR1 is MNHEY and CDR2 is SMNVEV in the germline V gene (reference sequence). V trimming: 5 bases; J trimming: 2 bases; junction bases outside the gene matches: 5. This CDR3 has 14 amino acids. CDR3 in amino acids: CASSPAGGTYEQYF. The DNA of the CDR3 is TGTGCCAGCAGTCCCGCGGGGGGTACCTACGAGCAGTACTTC.

CDR3 in amino acids: CASSQEAGGDHEQYF. The CDR3 DNA is TGCGCCAGCAGCCAAGAAGCAGGGGGCGATCACGAGCAGTACTTC. The chain carries TRBV4-3 and TRBJ2-7, with 8 positions matching TRBD1. J lost 5 bases, V lost 0 bases, and 6 bases had no gene match. Germline assignment: CDR1 LGHNA and CDR2 YSLEER. This CDR3 has 15 amino acids.

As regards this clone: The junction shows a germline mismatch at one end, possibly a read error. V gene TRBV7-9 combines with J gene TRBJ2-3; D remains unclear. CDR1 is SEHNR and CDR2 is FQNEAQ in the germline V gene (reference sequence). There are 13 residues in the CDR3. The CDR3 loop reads CSSSLAGTDTQYF. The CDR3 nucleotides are TGTTCCAGCAGCTTAGCCGGCACAGATACGCAGTATTTT.

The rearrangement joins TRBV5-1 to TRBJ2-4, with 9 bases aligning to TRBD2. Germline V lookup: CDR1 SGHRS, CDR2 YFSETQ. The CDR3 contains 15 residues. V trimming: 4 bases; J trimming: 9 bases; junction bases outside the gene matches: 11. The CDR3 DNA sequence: TGCGCCAGCAGCCCCCTTGGTAGCGGGGGCGTCATTCAGTACTTC. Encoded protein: CASSPLGSGGVIQYF.

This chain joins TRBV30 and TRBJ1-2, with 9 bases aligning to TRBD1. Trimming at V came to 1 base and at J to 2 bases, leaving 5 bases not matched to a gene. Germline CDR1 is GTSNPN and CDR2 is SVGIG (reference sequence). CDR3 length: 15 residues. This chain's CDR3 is CAWSEWGTGNYGYTF. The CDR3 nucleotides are TGTGCCTGGAGTGAATGGGGGACAGGGAACTATGGCTACACCTTC.

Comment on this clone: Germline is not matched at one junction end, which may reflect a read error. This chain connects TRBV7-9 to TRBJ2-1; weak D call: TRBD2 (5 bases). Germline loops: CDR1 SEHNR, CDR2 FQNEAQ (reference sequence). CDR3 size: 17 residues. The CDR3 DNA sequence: TGTTCCAGCAGACGCACTCAAGCGGAGAGCTCCTACAATGAGCAGTTCTTC. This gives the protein CSSRRTQAESSYNEQFF.

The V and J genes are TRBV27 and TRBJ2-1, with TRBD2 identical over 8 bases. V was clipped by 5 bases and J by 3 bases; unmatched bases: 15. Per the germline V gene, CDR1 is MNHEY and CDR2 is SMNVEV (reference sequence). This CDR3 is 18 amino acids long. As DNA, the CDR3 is TGTGCCAGCAGTAAGTACACTAAAGCGGGAGTTGACTACAATGAGCAGTTCTTC. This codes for CASSKYTKAGVDYNEQFF.

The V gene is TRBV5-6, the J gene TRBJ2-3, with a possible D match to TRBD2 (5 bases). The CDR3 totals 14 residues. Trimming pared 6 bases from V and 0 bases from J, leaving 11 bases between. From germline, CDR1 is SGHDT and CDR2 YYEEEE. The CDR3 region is CASNFEGSTDTQYF. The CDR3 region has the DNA TGTGCCAGCAATTTCGAGGGTAGCACAGATACGCAGTATTTT.

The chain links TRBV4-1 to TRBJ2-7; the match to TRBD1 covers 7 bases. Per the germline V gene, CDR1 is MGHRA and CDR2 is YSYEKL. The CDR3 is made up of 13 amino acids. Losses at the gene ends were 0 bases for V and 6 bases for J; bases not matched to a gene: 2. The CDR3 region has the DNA TGCGCCAGCAGCCAAGAGACAGGGCGCGAGCAGTACTTC. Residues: CASSQETGREQYF.

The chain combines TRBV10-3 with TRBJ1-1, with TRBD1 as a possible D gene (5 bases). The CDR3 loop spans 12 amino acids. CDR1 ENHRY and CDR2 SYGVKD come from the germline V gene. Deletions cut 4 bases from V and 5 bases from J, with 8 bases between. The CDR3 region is CAISGGETEAFF. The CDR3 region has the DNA TGTGCCATCAGTGGGGGGGAGACTGAAGCTTTCTTT.

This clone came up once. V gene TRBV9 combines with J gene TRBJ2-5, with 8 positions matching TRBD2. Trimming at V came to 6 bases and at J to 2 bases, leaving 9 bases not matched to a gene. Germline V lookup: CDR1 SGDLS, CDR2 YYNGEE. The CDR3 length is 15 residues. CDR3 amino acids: CASTQRGSDQETQYF. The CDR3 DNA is TGTGCCAGCACCCAGCGGGGGTCTGATCAAGAGACCCAGTACTTC.

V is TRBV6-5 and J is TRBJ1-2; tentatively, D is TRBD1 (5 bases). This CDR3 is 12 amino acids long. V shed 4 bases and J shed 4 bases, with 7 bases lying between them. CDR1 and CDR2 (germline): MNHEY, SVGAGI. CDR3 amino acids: CASSLQGYGYTF. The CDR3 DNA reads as TGTGCCAGCAGTTTGCAGGGCTATGGCTACACCTTC.

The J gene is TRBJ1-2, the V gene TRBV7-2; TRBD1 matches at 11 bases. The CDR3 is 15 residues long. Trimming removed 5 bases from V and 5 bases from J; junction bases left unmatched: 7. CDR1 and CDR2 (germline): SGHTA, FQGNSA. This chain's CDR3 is CASSPRTGGGYGYTF. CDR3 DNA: TGTGCCAGCAGCCCCCGGACAGGGGGCGGTTATGGCTACACCTTC.

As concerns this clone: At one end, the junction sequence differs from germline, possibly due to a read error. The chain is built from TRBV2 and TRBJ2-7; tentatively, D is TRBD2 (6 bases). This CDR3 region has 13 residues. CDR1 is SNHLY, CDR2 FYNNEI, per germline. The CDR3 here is CASNEGTLYEQYF. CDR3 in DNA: TGTGCCAGCAATGAAGGGACTTTGTACGAGCAGTACTTC. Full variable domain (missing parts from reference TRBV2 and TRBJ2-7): EPEVTQTPSHQVTQMGQEVILRCVPISNHLYFYWYRQILGQKVEFLVSFYNNEISEKSEIFDDQFSVERPDGSNFTLKIRSTKLEDSAMYFCASNEGTLYEQYFGPGTRLTVT.

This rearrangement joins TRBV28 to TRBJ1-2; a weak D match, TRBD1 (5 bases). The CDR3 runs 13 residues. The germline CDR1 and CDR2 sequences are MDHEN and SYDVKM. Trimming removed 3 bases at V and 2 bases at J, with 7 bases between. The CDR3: CASSFAGNYGYTF. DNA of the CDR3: TGTGCCAGCAGTTTCGCAGGGAACTATGGCTACACCTTC.

CDR3 DNA: TGCAGCGTTGCACTTCAGGGTTTGAACGGGGAGCTGTTTTTT. Translation gives CSVALQGLNGELFF. The chain employs TRBV29-1 and TRBJ2-2; D possibly corresponds to TRBD1 (5 bases). The V gene's germline CDR1 is SQVTM and CDR2 ANQGSEA. The ends were cut back, 4 bases at V and 7 bases at J, with 16 bases in the middle. This CDR3 is 14 amino acids long.

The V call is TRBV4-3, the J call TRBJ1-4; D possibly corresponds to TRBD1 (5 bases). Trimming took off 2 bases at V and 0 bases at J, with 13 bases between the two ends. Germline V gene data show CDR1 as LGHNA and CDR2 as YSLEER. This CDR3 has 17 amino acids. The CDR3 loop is CASSQSYRIATNEKLFF. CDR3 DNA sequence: TGCGCCAGCAGCCAATCTTACAGGATAGCAACTAATGAAAAACTGTTTTTT.

CDR3 sequence: CASSGGAGELFF. The CDR3 bases are TGTGCCTCTTCCGGGGGGGCCGGGGAGCTGTTTTTT. This chain connects TRBV7-8 to TRBJ2-2; 8 bases are shared with TRBD2. The V gene end was trimmed by 11 bases and the J gene end by 6 bases; junction bases not matched to a gene: 5. This CDR3 comprises 12 residues. Germline CDR1 SGHVS, CDR2 FQNEAQ.

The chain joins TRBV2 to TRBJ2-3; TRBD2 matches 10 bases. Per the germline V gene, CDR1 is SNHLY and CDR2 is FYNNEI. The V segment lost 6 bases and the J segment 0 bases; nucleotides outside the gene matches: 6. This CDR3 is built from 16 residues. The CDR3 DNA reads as TGTGCCAGCAGGGAACTAGCGGGAATGAGCACAGATACGCAGTATTTT. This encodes CASRELAGMSTDTQYF.